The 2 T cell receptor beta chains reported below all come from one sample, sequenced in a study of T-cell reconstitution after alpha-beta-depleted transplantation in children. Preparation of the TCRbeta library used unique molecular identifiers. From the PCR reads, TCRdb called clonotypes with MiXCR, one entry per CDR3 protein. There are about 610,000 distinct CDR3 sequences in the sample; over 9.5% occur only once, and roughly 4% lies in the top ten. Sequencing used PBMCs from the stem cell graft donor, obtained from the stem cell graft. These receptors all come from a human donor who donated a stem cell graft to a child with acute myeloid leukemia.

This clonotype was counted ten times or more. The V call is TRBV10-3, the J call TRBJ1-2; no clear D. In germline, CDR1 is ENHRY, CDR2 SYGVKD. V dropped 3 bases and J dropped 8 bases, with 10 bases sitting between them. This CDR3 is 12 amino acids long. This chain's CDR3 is CAISEDPGGYTF. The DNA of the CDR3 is TGTGCCATCAGTGAAGACCCTGGGGGCTACACCTTC.

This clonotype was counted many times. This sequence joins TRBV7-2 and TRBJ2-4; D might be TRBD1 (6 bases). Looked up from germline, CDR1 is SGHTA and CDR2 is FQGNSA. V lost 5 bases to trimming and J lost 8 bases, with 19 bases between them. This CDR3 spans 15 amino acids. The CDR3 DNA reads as TGTGCCAGCAGCCACCAGCGTCGAGAGGGGGACATTCAGTACTTC. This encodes CASSHQRREGDIQYF.